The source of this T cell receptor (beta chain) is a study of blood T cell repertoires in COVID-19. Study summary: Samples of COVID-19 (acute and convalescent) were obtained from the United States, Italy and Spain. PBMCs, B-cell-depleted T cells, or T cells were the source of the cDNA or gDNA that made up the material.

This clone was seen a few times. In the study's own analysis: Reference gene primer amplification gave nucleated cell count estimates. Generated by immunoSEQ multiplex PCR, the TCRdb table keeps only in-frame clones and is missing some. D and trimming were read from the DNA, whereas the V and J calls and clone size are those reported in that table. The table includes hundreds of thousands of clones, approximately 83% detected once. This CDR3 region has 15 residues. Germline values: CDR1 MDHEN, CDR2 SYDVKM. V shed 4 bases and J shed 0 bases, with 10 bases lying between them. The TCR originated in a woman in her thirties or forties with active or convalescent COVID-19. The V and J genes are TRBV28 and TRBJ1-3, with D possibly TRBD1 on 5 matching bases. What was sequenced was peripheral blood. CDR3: CASSYIGDSGNTIYF. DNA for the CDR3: TGTGCCAGCAGTTATATAGGGGACTCTGGAAACACCATATATTTT.